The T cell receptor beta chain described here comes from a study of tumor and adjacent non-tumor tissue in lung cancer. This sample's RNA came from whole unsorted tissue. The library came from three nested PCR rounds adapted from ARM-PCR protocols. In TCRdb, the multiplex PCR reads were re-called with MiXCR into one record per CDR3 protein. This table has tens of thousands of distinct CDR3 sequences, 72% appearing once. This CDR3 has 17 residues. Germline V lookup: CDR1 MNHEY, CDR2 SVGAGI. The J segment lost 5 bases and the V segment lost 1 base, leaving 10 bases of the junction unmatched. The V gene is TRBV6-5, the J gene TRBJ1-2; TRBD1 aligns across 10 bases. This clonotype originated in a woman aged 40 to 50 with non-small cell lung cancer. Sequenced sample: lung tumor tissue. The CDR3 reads CASSYLNGTGEHYGYTF. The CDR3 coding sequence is TGTGCCAGCAGTTACTTAAACGGGACAGGGGAACATTATGGCTACACCTTC.